This T cell receptor beta chain was retrieved from a study of metastatic and nonmetastatic thyroid tumors. Background on the study: Repertoire comparison spanned blood and tumor or nodule tissue of malignant and benign thyroid patients. Regarding the study as a whole: Malignant thyroid tumors reportedly had TCR beta diversity that was significantly higher than in benign nodules, in blood and tumor.

Thyroid surgery took place with no prior treatment in any patient. The CDR3 totals 13 residues. Germline V CDR1 and CDR2: KGHSH, LQKENI. The germline V and J ends were trimmed by 3 bases and 5 bases, with 10 bases remaining between them. Authors' processing steps: Building a distant-metastasis classifier for papillary thyroid cancer drew on CDR3 differences across clinicopathological groups. TCRdb reanalyzed the PCR reads via MiXCR. TCRdb's processing, not the authors', yielded these V and J calls. The data hold tens of thousands of clones, with under 20% observed a single time. This clone was seen ten or more times. The antigen is unknown.

The sequenced material came from blood. The gene calls are TRBV18 and TRBJ2-5; D remains ambiguous. The clonotype comes from a male donor with papillary thyroid cancer or a benign thyroid nodule (not recorded which). Some clones in this sample may be carry-over from other donors' samples. CDR3 sequence reads: CASSPPDAETQYF. In nucleotides, the CDR3 is TGTGCCAGCTCACCCCCAGATGCGGAGACCCAGTACTTC.